The present entry profiles one TCR beta chain with its context. Sequenced by immunoSEQ multiplex PCR; TCRdb stores in-frame clones only, minus some. This sample has 84,000 or so clones, with about 97% found just once. These data belong to a study of technical replicates of blood from several donors. The CDR3 is 12 amino acids. Germline CDR1 and CDR2: SNHLY and FYNNEI. The V gene lost 3 bases and the J gene lost 0 bases, with 3 bases spanning the gap. The chain uses TRBV2 and TRBJ2-7; no clear D gene. The TCR comes from a human donor in good health. The sample consisted of T cells isolated from PBMCs. The CDR3 is CASSDLSYEQYF. As DNA, the CDR3 is TGTGCCAGCAGTGACCTCTCCTACGAGCAGTACTTC.